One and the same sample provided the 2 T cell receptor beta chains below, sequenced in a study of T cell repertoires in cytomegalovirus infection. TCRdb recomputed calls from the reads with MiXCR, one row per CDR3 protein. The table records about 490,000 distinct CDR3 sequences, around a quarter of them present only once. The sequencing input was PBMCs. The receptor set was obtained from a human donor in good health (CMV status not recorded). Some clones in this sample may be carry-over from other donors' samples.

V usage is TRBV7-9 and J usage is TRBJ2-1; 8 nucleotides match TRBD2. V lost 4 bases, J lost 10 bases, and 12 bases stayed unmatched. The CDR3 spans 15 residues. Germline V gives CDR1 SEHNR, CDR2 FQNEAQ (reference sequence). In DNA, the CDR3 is TGTGCCAGCAGCTGGTTGACCAGCGGGAGTCGGGAGCAGTTCTTC. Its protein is CASSWLTSGSREQFF.

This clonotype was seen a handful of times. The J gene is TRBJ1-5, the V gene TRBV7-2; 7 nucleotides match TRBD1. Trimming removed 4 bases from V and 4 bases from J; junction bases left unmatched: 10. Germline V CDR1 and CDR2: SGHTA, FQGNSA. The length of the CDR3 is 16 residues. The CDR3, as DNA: TGTGCCAGCAGCTATTACCCGGGACAGCAAAATCAGCCCCAGCATTTT. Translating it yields CASSYYPGQQNQPQHF.